Each of the 6 T cell receptor beta chains below was sequenced from the same sample in a study of blood T cells in healthy people across ages. Sample-barcoded 5' priming and a J-beta primer mix drove a second PCR of roughly 6 to 12 cycles. From the 5' RACE reads, TCRdb called clonotypes with MiXCR, one entry per CDR3 protein. Here the sample spans approximately 770,000 distinct CDR3 sequences, 58% being singletons. What was sequenced was blood. These receptors were collected from a man aged 30-40 years in good health.

V gene TRBV20-1 combines with J gene TRBJ2-1; D remains unclear. This CDR3 spans 13 amino acids. Germline V gene lookup returns CDR1 DFQATT and CDR2 SNEGSKA (reference sequence). The V and J ends lost 0 bases and 9 bases respectively, with 12 bases between them. CDR3 bases: TGCAGTGCTAGAGATACGGCTCGTAGTGAGCAGTTCTTC. Amino acids: CSARDTARSEQFF.

The chain employs TRBV30 and TRBJ1-6, with 7 bases identical to TRBD1. The CDR3 runs to 15 residues. Germline V gene sequence: CDR1 GTSNPN, CDR2 SVGIG (reference sequence). The ends lost 5 bases at V and 0 bases at J; junction bases unmatched: 4. For the CDR3, the DNA is TGTGCCTGGGAACAGGGGTACTCCTATAATTCACCCCTCCACTTT. Amino acid sequence: CAWEQGYSYNSPLHF. Full variable domain (remainder filled in from reference TRBV30 and TRBJ1-6): SQTIHQWPATLVQPVGSPLSLECTVEGTSNPNLYWYRQAAGRGLQLLFYSVGIGQISSEVPQNLSASRPQDRQFILSSKKLLLSDSGFYLCAWEQGYSYNSPLHFGNGTRLTVT.

This clonotype was seen a single time. The gene calls are TRBV11-2 and TRBJ2-7; D possibly matches TRBD1 or TRBD2 (5 bases each). V lost 0 bases and J 4 bases, leaving 13 bases between the germline ends. The CDR3 is made up of 15 amino acids. Looked up from germline, CDR1 is SGHAT and CDR2 is FQNNGV. The CDR3: CASSLEGTLTYEQYF. The CDR3 nucleotides read TGTGCCAGCAGCTTAGAAGGGACCTTGACTTACGAGCAGTACTTC.

This clonotype was observed a few times. V is TRBV20-1 and J is TRBJ2-1; maybe TRBD2 (6 bases). Between the trimmed V and J ends, which lost 3 bases and 2 bases, there was a span of 11 bases. The CDR3 has 14 amino acids. Germline V gives CDR1 DFQATT, CDR2 SNEGSKA (reference sequence). The CDR3 here is CSASPGLPYNEQFF. The CDR3 bases are TGCAGTGCTAGCCCGGGACTCCCCTACAATGAGCAGTTCTTC.

This clonotype was observed a handful of times. This rearrangement joins TRBV20-1 to TRBJ2-7, with 9 nucleotides matching TRBD2. Germline V lookup: CDR1 DFQATT, CDR2 SNEGSKA (reference sequence). Trimming took 5 bases from V and 12 from J; bases not matched to a gene: 8. CDR3 length equals 11 residues. CDR3 sequence (DNA): TGCAGTGCTCAGTTAGCGGGAGTTGTGTACTTC. Residues: CSAQLAGVVYF.

The genes are TRBV4-3 and TRBJ2-7; D could derive from TRBD1 or TRBD2 (6 bases each). V was pared by 1 base and J by 0 bases, with 10 bases between. CDR1 is LGHNA, CDR2 YSLEER, per germline. The CDR3 length is 15 residues. CDR3 sequence reads: CASSQGRGRSYEQYF. The CDR3 DNA sequence: TGCGCCAGCAGCCAAGGCCGGGGGCGCTCCTACGAGCAGTACTTC.